What follows are 24 T cell receptor beta chains derived from one specimen sequenced in a study of blood T cells in healthy people across ages. PCR was performed a second time for roughly 7 to 12 cycles using a sample-barcoded 5' primer and a J-beta primer mix. TCRdb passed the 5' RACE reads through MiXCR, listing each CDR3 protein once. The table has about 670,000 distinct CDR3 sequences, over 40% seen once. The sequenced sample was blood. The source is a woman older than 75 in good health.

CDR3 sequence: CASSVDSGGTDTQYF. The CDR3 DNA follows: TGTGCCAGCAGCGTAGATAGCGGAGGCACAGATACGCAGTATTTT. V and J are TRBV9 and TRBJ2-3, with TRBD2 as a possible D gene (6 bases). The germline V gene has CDR1 SGDLS and CDR2 YYNGEE. The CDR3 totals 15 residues. Trimming took off 0 bases at V and 1 base at J, with 9 bases between the two ends.

V gene TRBV28 combines with J gene TRBJ2-5, with 7 bases matching TRBD2. TRBJ2-7 explains the end of the DNA better; the J call may be wrong. The germline CDR1 and CDR2 sequences are MDHEN and SYDVKM. CDR3 length equals 14 residues. CDR3: CASSSRAGFYEQYF. CDR3 sequence (DNA): TGTGCCAGCAGTTCCCGAGCGGGATTTTACGAGCAGTACTTC.

The CDR3, as DNA: TGTGCCAGCGGGGAACCACAGGGCCGTGAAAAACTGTTTTTT. As protein: CASGEPQGREKLFF. The chain links TRBV28 to TRBJ1-4, with D tentatively TRBD1 (6 bases). The germline V and J ends were trimmed by 8 bases and 7 bases, with 17 bases remaining between them. CDR1 and CDR2 from the germline V gene are MDHEN and SYDVKM. This CDR3 is 14 amino acids long.

The gene calls are TRBV7-8 and TRBJ1-5; possibly TRBD1 for D (5 bases). CDR3 length equals 15 residues. Trimming cost V 4 bases and J 5 bases, with 15 bases left between them. Germline CDR1 is SGHVS and CDR2 is FQNEAQ. CDR3 in DNA: TGTGCCAGCAGCTCCGGTGTGGGGCCTCATCAGCCCCAGCATTTT. This gives the protein CASSSGVGPHQPQHF.

This clonotype was counted between two and nine times. In DNA, the CDR3 is TGTGCCACAATGGCAGGGCAGGGGTTTGGAAAACTGTTTTTT. It encodes CATMAGQGFGKLFF. The rearrangement links TRBV27 to TRBJ1-4, with D perhaps TRBD1 (6 bases). Trimming took off 10 bases at V and 10 bases at J, with 22 bases between the two ends. This CDR3 has 14 amino acids. CDR1 and CDR2 from the germline V gene are MNHEY and SMNVEV (reference sequence).

This sequence joins TRBV5-6 and TRBJ1-6; the D gene is possibly TRBD1 (6 bases). This CDR3 contains 16 residues. The germline gives CDR1 SGHDT, CDR2 YYEEEE. V shed 5 bases and J shed 2 bases, with 14 bases lying between them. The CDR3 bases are TGTGCCAGCAGTTATACCCGGGACACCTATAATTCACCCCTCCACTTT. This sequence encodes CASSYTRDTYNSPLHF.

This rearrangement joins TRBV29-1 to TRBJ1-5; D possibly corresponds to TRBD1 (6 bases). The CDR3 totals 14 residues. Germline CDR1 SQVTM, CDR2 ANQGSEA. V lost 4 bases and J 2 bases, leaving 12 bases between the germline ends. The CDR3 DNA reads TGCAGCGTTGGGGGAGCAGGGGGCAATCAGCCCCAGCATTTT. Its translation: CSVGGAGGNQPQHF. Together with reference TRBV29-1 and TRBJ1-5, the CDR3 gives the full variable domain: SAVISQKPSRDICQRGTSLTIQCQVDSQVTMMFWYRQQPGQSLTLIATANQGSEATYESGFVIDKFPISRPNLTFSTLTVSNMSPEDSSIYLCSVGGAGGNQPQHFGDGTRLSIL.

This clonotype appeared a few times. The rearrangement links TRBV11-1 to TRBJ1-4, with TRBD1 matching over 11 bases. From germline, CDR1 is SGHAT and CDR2 FQDESV (reference sequence). J gave up 8 bases and V 5 bases, and 7 bases lay outside the gene matches. This CDR3 contains 15 residues. CDR3 amino acids: CASSPGTGGNEKLFF. DNA for the CDR3: TGTGCCAGCAGCCCCGGGACAGGGGGGAACGAAAAACTGTTTTTT. Full variable domain (remainder filled in from reference TRBV11-1 and TRBJ1-4): EAEVAQSPRYKITEKSQAVAFWCDPISGHATLYWYRQILGQGPELLVQFQDESVVDDSQLPKDRFSAERLKGVDSTLKIQPAELGDSAMYLCASSPGTGGNEKLFFGSGTQLSVL.

This clonotype was seen a single time. One junction end disagrees with the germline gene, perhaps due to a read error. The chain joins TRBV27 to TRBJ1-5, with TRBD1 as a possible D gene (5 bases). The CDR3 sequence is 13 residues long. In germline, CDR1 is MNHEY, CDR2 SMNVEV (reference sequence). The CDR3 DNA sequence: TGTGCCAGCGGGGGGTGGAGCAATCAGTCCCAGCATTTT. Its translation is CASGGWSNQSQHF.

The J gene is TRBJ1-1, the V gene TRBV20-1; D gene unclear. The CDR3 extends over 11 amino acids. The germline V gene has CDR1 DFQATT and CDR2 SNEGSKA (reference sequence). The CDR3 sequence is CSAYGQGRAFF. CDR3 bases: TGCAGCGCCTACGGGCAAGGAAGAGCTTTCTTT.

This clonotype was detected a few times. The chain links TRBV5-1 to TRBJ2-2, with 7 bases lining up with TRBD1. The V segment lost 3 bases and the J segment 4 bases; nucleotides outside the gene matches: 6. This CDR3 region has 15 residues. Germline lookup yields CDR1 SGHRS and CDR2 YFSETQ. CDR3 DNA: TGCGCCAGCAGCTGGGGGACAGAGACCACCGGGGAGCTGTTTTTT. It translates to CASSWGTETTGELFF.

For this clonotype: This may arise from a read error, as a much more abundant clone is one base away. V gene TRBV15 combines with J gene TRBJ2-7; a weak D match, TRBD1 (6 bases). Germline loops: CDR1 LNHNV, CDR2 YYDKDF (reference sequence). The CDR3 runs to 18 residues. Trimming removed 4 bases at V and 1 base at J, with 23 bases between. CDR3 DNA: TGTGCCACCAGCACCCCTGGCAGGGGCGAAGGGTCTTCCTACGAGCAGTACTTC. It translates to CATSTPGRGEGSSYEQYF.

This clonotype was counted at least ten times. The gene calls are TRBV12-3 or TRBV12-4 and TRBJ2-1; D may be TRBD2 (6 bases). This CDR3 spans 14 amino acids. V was cut by 5 bases and J by 5 bases, with 13 bases left in between. CDR3 bases: TGTGCCAGCAGTCTCCGGGTAGCGGACAATGAGCAGTTCTTC. This codes for CASSLRVADNEQFF.

This clonotype occurred a few times. The rearrangement joins TRBV28 to TRBJ1-1, with 7 bases that match TRBD1. V shed 5 bases and J 6 bases; nucleotides not matched to a gene: 9. CDR3 size: 14 residues. Germline CDR1 is MDHEN and CDR2 is SYDVKM. CDR3 sequence reads: CASSPPRDSSEAFF. The CDR3 region has the DNA TGTGCCAGCAGTCCCCCCCGGGACAGCTCTGAAGCTTTCTTT. The variable domain in full, completed from reference TRBV28 and TRBJ1-1, reads DVKVTQSSRYLVKRTGEKVFLECVQDMDHENMFWYRQDPGLGLRLIYFSYDVKMKEKGDIPEGYSVSREKKERFSLILESASTNQTSMYLCASSPPRDSSEAFFGQGTRLTVV.

This clonotype was seen only a few times. The chain employs TRBV20-1 and TRBJ2-5; 7 bases are shared with TRBD1. The CDR3 runs 13 residues. From germline, CDR1 is DFQATT and CDR2 SNEGSKA (reference sequence). After removal of 6 bases from V and 2 bases from J, the junction contained 6 bases not matched to a gene. The CDR3 DNA reads as TGCAGTGCCAGTTCGGGACAGCAAGAGACCCAGTACTTC. Translating it yields CSASSGQQETQYF.

Turning to this clonotype: A clone one base away is much larger, so this may be a read error. J is TRBJ1-5 and V is TRBV6-6; 8 bases align to TRBD1. Looked up from germline, CDR1 is MNHNY and CDR2 is SVGAGI (reference sequence). This CDR3 is 14 amino acids long. The CDR3 sequence is CASSQYRGMQPRHF. In DNA form, the CDR3 reads TGTGCCAGCAGCCAATACAGGGGGATGCAGCCCCGGCATTTT.

As concerns this clonotype: A much more abundant neighbour one base away suggests this may be a read error. The V call is TRBV12-3 or TRBV12-4, the J call TRBJ2-1; D perhaps matches TRBD2 (5 bases). The DNA matches TRBJ2-7 better at its end, which makes the J call doubtful. This CDR3 contains 17 residues. Written as DNA, the CDR3 is TGTGCCAGCAGTCTCGGGTTGAGGGTTAGCTCCTACAATGAGCAGTACTTC. Its protein product is CASSLGLRVSSYNEQYF.

The J gene is TRBJ1-5, the V gene TRBV4-3, with no clear D. Germline loops: CDR1 LGHNA, CDR2 YSLEER. The CDR3 has 15 amino acids. Trimming pared 1 base from V and 4 bases from J, leaving 11 bases between. The CDR3 here is CASSQGWKRNQPQHF. In DNA form, the CDR3 reads TGCGCCAGCAGCCAAGGGTGGAAACGGAATCAGCCCCAGCATTTT.

The CDR3 reads CSARDRSEKLFF. The CDR3 coding sequence is TGCAGTGCTAGAGATCGCAGTGAAAAACTGTTTTTT. V is TRBV20-1 and J is TRBJ1-4; no clear D. Trimming shortened V by 0 bases and J by 7 bases, and 6 bases separated the two germline ends. The V gene's germline CDR1 is DFQATT and CDR2 SNEGSKA (reference sequence). The CDR3 is made up of 12 amino acids.

On this clonotype itself: One base away lies a much larger clone, so this may be a sequencing read error. The chain combines TRBV14 with TRBJ1-2, with a tentative D call TRBD1 (6 bases). Trimming took 5 bases from V and 5 from J, leaving 15 bases between them. The CDR3 covers 14 residues. Germline values: CDR1 SGHDN, CDR2 FVKESK. The CDR3 spells CASSEQQGEYGYTF. The CDR3 DNA reads TGTGCCAGCAGCGAACAACAGGGAGAATATGGCTACACCTTC.

This clonotype has just a few counts. This may arise from a read error, as a much more abundant clone is one base away. CDR3 bases: TGTGCCAGCAGCCCTGGGACCTACAATGAGCAGTACTTC. Translated, it gives CASSPGTYNEQYF. The chain has TRBV7-2 and TRBJ2-1; D possibly matches TRBD1 or TRBD2 (5 bases each). Matching the DNA end better, TRBJ2-7 makes the J call doubtful. Germline values: CDR1 SGHTA, CDR2 FQGNSA. The CDR3 is 13 residues long.

This clonotype occurred many times. V and J are TRBV24-1 and TRBJ2-5; D gene ambiguous. The CDR3 has 15 amino acids. CDR1 KGHDR and CDR2 SFDVKD come from the germline V gene. Trimming removed 0 bases from V and 5 bases from J, with 12 bases in between. The CDR3, as DNA: TGTGCCACCAGTGATTTGCAGGTGGCCGGGGAGACCCAGTACTTC. It codes for CATSDLQVAGETQYF.

As regards this clonotype: A much larger clone differs by one base, so this may be a read error. The chain uses TRBV18 and TRBJ2-5, with 11 bases that match TRBD2. Germline-derived CDR1 and CDR2 are KGHSH and LQKENI. After removal of 0 bases from V and 11 bases from J, the junction contained 8 bases not matched to a gene. The CDR3 runs to 15 residues. CDR3 sequence reads: CASSPPTSGIAEQYF. DNA for the CDR3: TGTGCCAGCTCACCACCGACTAGCGGGATTGCTGAGCAGTACTTC.

The chain joins TRBV6-6 to TRBJ1-5, with TRBD1 matching over 8 bases. Germline trimming cut 4 bases from V and 5 bases from J; bases unmatched to any gene: 10. The CDR3 sequence is 16 residues long. The germline V gene encodes CDR1 MNHNY and CDR2 SVGAGI (reference sequence). CDR3 region: CASSSLDRGGHQPQHF. The CDR3 DNA is TGTGCCAGCAGTTCCCTAGACAGGGGTGGGCATCAGCCCCAGCATTTT.